The clone carrying this T cell receptor beta chain was picked up a small number of times. Its antigen remains unknown. This specimen belongs to a study of T cell repertoires in cytomegalovirus infection. Points from the study as a whole: The ex vivo response was dominated by HLA-C-restricted CMV-specific TCR beta clonotypes.

V lost 8 bases and J lost 5, with 12 bases in between. The CDR3 spans 12 residues. Germline values: CDR1 LNHNV, CDR2 YYDKDF (reference sequence). Using its own MiXCR run on the reads, TCRdb lists one record per CDR3 protein. The sample lists a few hundred thousand distinct CDR3 sequences, 25% occurring once. The chain uses TRBV15 and TRBJ1-2; D is uncertain. The sequences come from cultured PBMCs, collected from culture after CMV antigen stimulation. The clonotype was recovered from a human donor in good health (CMV status not recorded). Some clones in this sample may be carry-over from other donors' samples. The CDR3 DNA follows: TGTGCCACCGGGCGGCTAGGGTATGGCTACACCTTC. As protein: CATGRLGYGYTF. Full variable domain (rest looked up from reference TRBV15 and TRBJ1-2): DAMVIQNPRYQVTQFGKPVTLSCSQTLNHNVMYWYQQKSSQAPKLLFHYYDKDFNNEADTPDNFQSRRPNTSFCFLDIRSPGLGDTAMYLCATGRLGYGYTFGSGTRLTVV.